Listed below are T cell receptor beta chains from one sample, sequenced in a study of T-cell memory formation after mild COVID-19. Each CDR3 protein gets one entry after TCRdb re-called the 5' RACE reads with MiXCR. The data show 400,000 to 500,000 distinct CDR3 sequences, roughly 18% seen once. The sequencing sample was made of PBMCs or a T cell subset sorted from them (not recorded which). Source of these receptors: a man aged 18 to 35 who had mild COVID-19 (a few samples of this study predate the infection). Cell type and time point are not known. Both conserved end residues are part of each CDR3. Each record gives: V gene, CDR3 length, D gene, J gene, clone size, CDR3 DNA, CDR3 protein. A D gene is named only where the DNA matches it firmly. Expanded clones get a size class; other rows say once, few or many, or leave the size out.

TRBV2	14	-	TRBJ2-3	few	TGTGCCAGCAGTGAAGAGCAGTCCACAGATACGCAGTATTTT	CASSEEQSTDTQYF
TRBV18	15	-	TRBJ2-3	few	TGTGCCAGCTCACCAGTAGGGTCCCGCACAGATACGCAGTATTTT	CASSPVGSRTDTQYF
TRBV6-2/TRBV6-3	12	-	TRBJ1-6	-	TGTGCCAGCCGGGACACATATTCACCCCTCCACTTT	CASRDTYSPLHF
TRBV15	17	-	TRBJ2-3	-	TGTGCCACCAGCAGGCAACCCCTGGGGGGCCAAACAGATACGCAGTATTTT	CATSRQPLGGQTDTQYF
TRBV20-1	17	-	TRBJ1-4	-	TGCAGTGCTAGTTCCAGCCGGGGGCTGTTCACTAATGAAAAACTGTTTTTT	CSASSSRGLFTNEKLFF
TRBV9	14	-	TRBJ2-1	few	TGTGCCAGCAGCGGGAGGGGACCCGCCAATGAGCAGTTCTTC	CASSGRGPANEQFF
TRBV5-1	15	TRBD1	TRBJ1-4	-	TGCGCCAGCAGCCCTGCGGGACAGGGTGGAGAAAAACTGTTTTTT	CASSPAGQGGEKLFF
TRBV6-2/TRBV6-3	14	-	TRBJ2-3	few	TGTGCCAGCAGTTACGTGGGGAGCACAGATACGCAGTATTTT	CASSYVGSTDTQYF
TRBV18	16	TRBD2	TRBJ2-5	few	TGTGCCAGCTCACCGGATTCTAGCGGGGGTCAAGAGACCCAGTACTTC	CASSPDSSGGQETQYF
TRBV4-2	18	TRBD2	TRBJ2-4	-	TGTGCCAGCAGCCAAGAGCGGGGGGGCTTACTAGCCAAAAACATTCAGTACTTC	CASSQERGGLLAKNIQYF
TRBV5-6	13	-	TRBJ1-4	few	TGTGCCAGCAGCTTTGGCAGCAATGAAAAACTGTTTTTT	CASSFGSNEKLFF
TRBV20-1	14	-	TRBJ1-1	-	TGCAGTGCTAGAGATCAGTTGGGGTTTACTGAAGCTTTCTTT	CSARDQLGFTEAFF
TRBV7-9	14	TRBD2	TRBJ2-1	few	TGTGCCAGCAGCTTATCGCGGGGGGAGGCTGAGCAGTTCTTC	CASSLSRGEAEQFF
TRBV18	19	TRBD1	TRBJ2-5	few	TGTGCCAGCTCACCACCCGGGGTAGGGGGCGCCCCCGAGGAGGAGACCCAGTACTTC	CASSPPGVGGAPEEETQYF
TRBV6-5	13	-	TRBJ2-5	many	TGTGCCAGCAGGCCAGGGGGGCGTGAGACCCAGTACTTC	CASRPGGRETQYF
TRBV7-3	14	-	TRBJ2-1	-	TGTGCCAGCAGCTTGGGTCTTTCGGGGAATGAGCAGTTCTTC	CASSLGLSGNEQFF
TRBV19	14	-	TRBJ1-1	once	TGTGCCAGTAGTATAGGTCCCGGATACGCTGAAGCTTTCTTT	CASSIGPGYAEAFF
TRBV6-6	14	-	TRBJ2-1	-	TGTGCCAGCAGTTCCTCGGGCCCCGTCAATGAGCAGTTCTTC	CASSSSGPVNEQFF
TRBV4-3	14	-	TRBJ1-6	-	TGCGCCAGCAGCCAAGACTGGGCGGATTCACCCCTCCACTTT	CASSQDWADSPLHF
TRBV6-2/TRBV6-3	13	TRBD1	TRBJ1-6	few	TGTGCCAGCAGTTACTCGGTGCGCGACAGGGCGAACTTT	CASSYSVRDRANF
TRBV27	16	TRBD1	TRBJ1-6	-	TGTGCCAGCAGACGATCAGGGGGCCTCTATAATTCACCCCTCCACTTT	CASRRSGGLYNSPLHF
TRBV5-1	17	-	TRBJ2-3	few	TGCGCCAGCAGCTTGGATATTGCAGGACTCACTGGAGATACGCAGTATTTT	CASSLDIAGLTGDTQYF
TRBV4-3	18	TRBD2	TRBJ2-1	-	TGCGCCAGCAGCCAAGACCCTAGCGGGGGGGCACCCTACAATGAGCAGTTCTTC	CASSQDPSGGAPYNEQFF
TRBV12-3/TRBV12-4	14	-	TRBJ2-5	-	TGTGCCAGCAGTTTAGCGCCTGGGGAGGAGACCCAGTACTTC	CASSLAPGEETQYF
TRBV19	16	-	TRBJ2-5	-	TGTGCCAGTAGTATAAGTTGGGCCGGGACTTTAGAGACCCAGTACTTC	CASSISWAGTLETQYF
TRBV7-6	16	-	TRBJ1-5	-	TGTGCCAGCAGCTTAGAGCCGGGACTGCCCGATCAGCCCCAGCATTTT	CASSLEPGLPDQPQHF
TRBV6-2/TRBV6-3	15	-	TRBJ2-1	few	TGTGCCAGCAGTTACGGCGGAAGTGTCCCCAATGAGCAGTTCTTC	CASSYGGSVPNEQFF
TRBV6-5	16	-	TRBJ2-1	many	TGTGCCAGCAGCCCCGGGAGCGCCCAGGGTAACAATGAGCAGTTCTTC	CASSPGSAQGNNEQFF
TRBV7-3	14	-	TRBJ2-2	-	TGTGCCAGCAGCCTTACCCTGGGACGGACTGAGCTGTTTTTT	CASSLTLGRTELFF
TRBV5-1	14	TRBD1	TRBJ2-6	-	TGCGCCAGCTTTGACAGGGCTGGGGCCAACGTCCTGACTTTC	CASFDRAGANVLTF
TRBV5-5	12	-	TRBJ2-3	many	TGTGCCAGCAGCCAAGTAGGAGATACGCAGTATTTT	CASSQVGDTQYF
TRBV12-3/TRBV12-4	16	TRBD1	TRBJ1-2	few	TGTGCCAGCAGTAACACCCCCGACAGGGGACCTCATGGCTACACCTTC	CASSNTPDRGPHGYTF
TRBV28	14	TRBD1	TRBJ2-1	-	TGTGCCACAGGGGACGGGACAGGGTTTCATGAGCAGTTCTTC	CATGDGTGFHEQFF
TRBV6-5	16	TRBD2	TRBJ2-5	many	TGTGCCAGCAGACCGACACTAGCGGGGCCCCAAGAGACCCAGTACTTC	CASRPTLAGPQETQYF
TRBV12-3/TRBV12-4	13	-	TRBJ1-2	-	TGTGCCAGCAGTCGGGGGGGAAGCTATGGCTACACCTTC	CASSRGGSYGYTF
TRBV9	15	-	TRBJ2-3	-	TGTGCCAGCAGCGCTCCGGGACGGAGCACAGATACGCAGTATTTT	CASSAPGRSTDTQYF
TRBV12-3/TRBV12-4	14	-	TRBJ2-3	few	TGTGCCAGCAGTTTAGCAGAGCGAACAGATACGCAGTATTTT	CASSLAERTDTQYF
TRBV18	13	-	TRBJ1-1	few	TGTGCCAGCTCACTGCCGGAGAACACTGAAGCTTTCTTT	CASSLPENTEAFF
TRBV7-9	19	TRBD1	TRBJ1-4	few	TGTGCCAGCAGCTTAGTCGGGACAGCTGGATTGGGAACTAATGAAAAACTGTTTTTT	CASSLVGTAGLGTNEKLFF
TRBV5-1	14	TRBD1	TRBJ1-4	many	TGCGCCAGCAGCCTCGGGACAGGGGACAAAAAACTGTTTTTT	CASSLGTGDKKLFF
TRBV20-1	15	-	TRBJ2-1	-	TGCAGTGCTGAAAAAGGAGGGAGCCCCGGGAATGAGCAGTTCTTC	CSAEKGGSPGNEQFF
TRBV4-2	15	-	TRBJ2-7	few	TGTGCCAGCAGCCAAGATCGAGGGGCGTTCTACGAGCAGTACTTC	CASSQDRGAFYEQYF
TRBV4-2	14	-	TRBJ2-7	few	TGTGCCAGCAGCCAAGTACAGTTCCTCTCCCGGCAGTACTTC	CASSQVQFLSRQYF
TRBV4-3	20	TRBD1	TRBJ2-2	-	TGCGCCAGCAGCCAAGGTCGGGACAGGGATGTATTGGCGAACACCGGGGAGCTGTTTTTT	CASSQGRDRDVLANTGELFF
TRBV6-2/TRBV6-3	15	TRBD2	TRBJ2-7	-	TGTGCCAGCAGTCACCCCAGCGGGGGGGCCTACGAGCAGTACTTC	CASSHPSGGAYEQYF
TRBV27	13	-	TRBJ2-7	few	TGTGCCAGCAGTTCAGCTAGGGGTGGAGAGCAGTACTTC	CASSSARGGEQYF